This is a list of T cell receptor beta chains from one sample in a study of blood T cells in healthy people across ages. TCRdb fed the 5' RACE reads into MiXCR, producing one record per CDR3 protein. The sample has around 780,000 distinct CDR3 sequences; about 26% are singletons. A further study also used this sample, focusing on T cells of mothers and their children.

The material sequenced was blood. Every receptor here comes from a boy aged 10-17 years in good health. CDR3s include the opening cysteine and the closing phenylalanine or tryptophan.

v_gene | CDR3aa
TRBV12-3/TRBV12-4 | CASSSGPSGDRETQYF
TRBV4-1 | CASSQDLHLRTGAQETQYF
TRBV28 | CASSLTGYGSPLHF
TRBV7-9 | CASSLWGRYEQFF
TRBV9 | CASSLSSGDGNTIYF
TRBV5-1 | CASSPQPRRPANTGELFF
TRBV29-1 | CSVDLLGRGVAAAVQFF
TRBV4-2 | CASSQRTAINYGYTF
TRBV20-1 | CSASGPNGDTQYF
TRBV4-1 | CASSQDLRSAGGPYNEQFF
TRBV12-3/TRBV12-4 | CASSRAMGSNQPQHF
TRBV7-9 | CASSLGTASNYGYTF
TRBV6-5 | CASSPAWAGYGYTF
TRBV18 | CASSPDRAQETQYF
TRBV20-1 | CSARDPGGGRETQYF
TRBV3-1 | CASSQGGLAGAYEQYF